These 9 T cell receptor beta chains were all obtained from the same sample, sequenced in a study of graft-versus-host responses after intestinal transplantation. For these TCRs, the target antigens are not known. Some clones are missing from TCRdb's copy, which holds only in-frame ones; the method was immunoSEQ multiplex PCR. This sample carries over 45,000 clones, around 90% of them seen once, and the ten largest clones take under 0.65%. The sample consisted of unstimulated CD4+ T cells sorted from spleen or lymph node cells, taken before transplant. Source of these receptors: a human donor who was the organ donor for an intestinal transplant.

The chain uses TRBV28 and TRBJ1-1, with D unresolved. Trimming shortened V by 6 bases and J by 7 bases, and 12 bases separated the two germline ends. The CDR3 is made up of 12 amino acids. CDR1 is MDHEN, CDR2 SYDVKM, per germline. CDR3: CASSSRRGEAFF. CDR3 DNA: TGTGCCAGCAGCTCCCGACGGGGTGAAGCTTTCTTT.

This clone was recorded once. The V call is TRBV10-1, the J call TRBJ2-1; D not certain. Germline CDR1 and CDR2: WNHNN and SYGVQD (reference sequence). Trimming stripped 5 bases from V and 7 bases from J, with 15 bases between. The CDR3 consists of 14 residues. CDR3 loop: CASSRGPTGNEQFF. CDR3 in DNA: TGCGCCAGCAGTCGCGGCCCCACCGGGAATGAGCAGTTCTTC.

The chain combines TRBV5-1 with TRBJ2-2, with TRBD2 identical over 11 bases. J lost 1 base, V lost 3 bases, and 2 bases had no gene match. The CDR3 has 16 amino acids. Germline V gives CDR1 SGHRS, CDR2 YFSETQ. The CDR3 DNA reads TGCGCCAGCAGCTCTACTAGCGGGAGGAACACCGGGGAGCTGTTTTTT. Its protein is CASSSTSGRNTGELFF. Full variable domain (remainder filled in from reference TRBV5-1 and TRBJ2-2): KAGVTQTPRYLIKTRGQQVTLSCSPISGHRSVSWYQQTPGQGLQFLFEYFSETQRNKGNFPGRFSGRQFSNSRSEMNVSTLELGDSALYLCASSSTSGRNTGELFFGEGSRLTVL.

This sequence joins TRBV5-1 and TRBJ1-4, with D tentatively TRBD1 (5 bases). Per germline, CDR1 SGHRS and CDR2 YFSETQ. The CDR3 loop spans 15 amino acids. V was shortened by 5 bases and J by 0 bases, with 11 bases between the two germline ends. The CDR3 region is CASSLTTATNEKLFF. In DNA, the CDR3 is TGCGCCAGCAGTCTCACGACAGCAACTAATGAAAAACTGTTTTTT.

The genes are TRBV28 and TRBJ1-2; 10 nucleotides match TRBD1. Germline assignment: CDR1 MDHEN and CDR2 SYDVKM. The V and J ends lost 7 bases and 8 bases, in that order; junction bases with no gene match: 4. The CDR3 totals 12 residues. CDR3 sequence: CASTTGGQGYTF. The CDR3 DNA reads TGTGCCAGCACGACAGGGGGCCAAGGCTACACCTTC.

J is TRBJ2-3 and V is TRBV7-9; D perhaps matches TRBD2 (6 bases). There are 15 residues in the CDR3. The germline V gene has CDR1 SEHNR and CDR2 FQNEAQ (reference sequence). V was shortened by 3 bases and J by 6 bases, with 16 bases between the two germline ends. The CDR3 reads CASSFLALNRDTQYF. In nucleotides, the CDR3 is TGTGCCAGCAGCTTTCTAGCGTTGAATCGGGATACGCAGTATTTT.

This sequence joins TRBV5-6 and TRBJ1-5; TRBD1 aligns across 10 bases. CDR1 is SGHDT and CDR2 is YYEEEE in the germline V gene. The V and J ends lost 0 bases and 0 bases, in that order; junction bases with no gene match: 9. The CDR3 loop spans 19 amino acids. CDR3 DNA: TGTGCCAGCAGCTTGGCCTTACCGGGACAGGGGAATAGCAATCAGCCCCAGCATTTT. This codes for CASSLALPGQGNSNQPQHF.

The chain recombines TRBV7-6 with TRBJ2-2; TRBD2 matches 10 bases. This CDR3 has 16 residues. After removal of 4 bases from V and 4 bases from J, the junction contained 6 bases not matched to a gene. From germline, CDR1 is SGHVS and CDR2 FNYEAQ. Here the CDR3 DNA reads TGTGCCAGCAGCTCCGCGGGACTAGCGCCCACCGGGGAGCTGTTTTTT. Amino acids: CASSSAGLAPTGELFF.

The chain uses TRBV19 and TRBJ2-3, with D possibly matching TRBD1 (5 bases). Trimming shortened V by 5 bases and J by 1 base, and 7 bases separated the two germline ends. Germline V gene lookup returns CDR1 LNHDA and CDR2 SQIVND (reference sequence). The CDR3 runs to 13 residues. The CDR3 protein is CASSEQGTDTQYF. The DNA of the CDR3 is TGTGCCAGTAGTGAACAGGGCACAGATACGCAGTATTTT.